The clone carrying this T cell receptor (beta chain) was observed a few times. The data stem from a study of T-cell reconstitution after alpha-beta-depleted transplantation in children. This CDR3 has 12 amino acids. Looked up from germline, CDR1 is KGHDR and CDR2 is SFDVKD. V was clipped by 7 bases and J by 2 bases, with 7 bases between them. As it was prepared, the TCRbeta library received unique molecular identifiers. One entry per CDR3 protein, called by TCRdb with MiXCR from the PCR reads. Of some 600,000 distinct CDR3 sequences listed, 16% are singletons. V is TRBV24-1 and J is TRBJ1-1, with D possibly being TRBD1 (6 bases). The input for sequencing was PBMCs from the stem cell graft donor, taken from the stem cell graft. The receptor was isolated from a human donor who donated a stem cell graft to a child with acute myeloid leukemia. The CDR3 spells CATRQGNTEAFF. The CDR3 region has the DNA TGTGCCACCAGACAGGGCAACACTGAAGCTTTCTTT.